Sequencing of this T cell receptor (beta chain) was carried out in a study of blood T cell repertoires in COVID-19. Overall study: T cells, B-cell-depleted T cells, or PBMCs supplied cDNA or gDNA.

In germline, CDR1 is ENHRY, CDR2 SYGVKD. The CDR3 is made up of 14 amino acids. V lost 4 bases and J 5 bases, leaving 14 bases between the germline ends. Seattle's cohort entered during active infection and was followed longitudinally. Authors' processing steps: Nucleated cell counts were estimated from reference gene primer amplification. The repertoire was sequenced with immunoSEQ multiplex PCR; TCRdb's copy has only in-frame clones and lacks some. Clone size and V and J calls were adopted from that table, with D and trimming inferred from the DNA. In the table there are 300,000 to 450,000 clones, approximately 89% of which are singletons.

The TCR comes from a woman in her sixties or seventies with COVID-19, enrolled during active disease. The chain recombines TRBV10-3 with TRBJ2-5; weak D call: TRBD1 (6 bases). The material sequenced was peripheral blood. CDR3 region: CAISGTVGPETQYF. The CDR3 bases are TGTGCCATCAGTGGGACAGTAGGACCGGAGACCCAGTACTTC.